These 22 T cell receptor beta chains were sequenced from one sample in a study of identical twins. MiXCR, applied by TCRdb to the 5' RACE reads, yields one record per CDR3 protein. The sample lists 650,000 to 800,000 distinct CDR3 sequences; around 8.6% were seen once. The data also belong to a second study, concerning yellow fever vaccine responses in identical twins.

Sequenced material: PBMCs. The receptors were sampled from a woman in her late teens or twenties in good health.

The table lists this clonotype with many counts. This chain uses TRBV20-1 with TRBJ2-5; 10 nucleotides agree with TRBD2. The CDR3 covers 16 residues. Trimming took 7 bases from V and 1 from J; bases not matched to a gene: 12. Germline CDR1 is DFQATT and CDR2 is SNEGSKA (reference sequence). The CDR3 here is CSVRGSKRGGQETQYF. In nucleotides, the CDR3 is TGCAGTGTCAGAGGGAGTAAGCGGGGGGGCCAAGAGACCCAGTACTTC.

V is TRBV12-3 or TRBV12-4 and J is TRBJ1-2, with D maybe TRBD1 (6 bases). The V end was cut by 2 bases, the J end by 6 bases, with 10 bases between. There are 13 residues in the CDR3. CDR3 DNA sequence: TGTGCCAGCAGTTTAACAGGGTGGAATGGCTACACCTTC. This codes for CASSLTGWNGYTF.

The chain employs TRBV19 and TRBJ2-3; D is undetermined. The germline gives CDR1 LNHDA, CDR2 SQIVND (reference sequence). This CDR3 has 12 residues. V lost 2 bases to trimming and J lost 5 bases, with 5 bases between them. The CDR3 nucleotides are TGTGCCAGTAGTATACCTCAAGATACGCAGTATTTT. It translates to CASSIPQDTQYF.

This clonotype has only a few counts. V is TRBV14 and J is TRBJ2-7; possible D gene TRBD1, 7 bases. The V gene lost 6 bases and the J gene lost 6 bases, with 18 bases spanning the gap. Germline CDR1 and CDR2: SGHDN and FVKESK. The CDR3 covers 14 residues. CDR3 coding DNA: TGTGCCAGCAGTCGGCGCGGGGACAGCGGCGAGCAGTACTTC. Amino acids: CASSRRGDSGEQYF.

This clonotype came up many times. This chain joins TRBV21-1 and TRBJ1-1; the table's TRBD1 call for D was not verified on the DNA. TRBV21-1 is a pseudogene segment. The CDR3 runs 14 residues. In DNA, the CDR3 is TGTGCCAGCACCGTCGAGACAGGACGTGGTAGAGCTTTCTTT. As protein: CASTVETGRGRAFF.

This chain uses TRBV12-3 or TRBV12-4 with TRBJ1-5; unclear D gene. The ends were cut back, 3 bases at V and 7 bases at J, with 13 bases in the middle. The CDR3 covers 14 residues. Here the CDR3 DNA reads TGTGCCAGCAGTTTCTCGTCCCTCCGGCAGCCCCAGCATTTT. It yields the protein CASSFSSLRQPQHF.

Only one count was recorded for this clonotype. The chain recombines TRBV20-1 with TRBJ2-1; D not resolved. Trimming took off 3 bases at V and 0 bases at J, with 18 bases between the two ends. Germline V gene sequence: CDR1 DFQATT, CDR2 SNEGSKA (reference sequence). CDR3 length: 17 residues. The DNA for the CDR3 is TGCAGTGCTAGGGAGACCATCAGCGTGCTCTCCTACAATGAGCAGTTCTTC. It encodes CSARETISVLSYNEQFF.

The chain has TRBV5-4 and TRBJ2-1; 9 positions agree with TRBD1. Trimming cost V 0 bases and J 12 bases; bases outside gene matches: 7. Germline V gene lookup returns CDR1 SGHNT and CDR2 YYREEE (reference sequence). The CDR3 is 14 amino acids. Here the CDR3 DNA reads TGTGCCAGCAGCTTGGGCAGGGACAGGGCTTGGCAGTTCTTC. Its protein is CASSLGRDRAWQFF.

This clonotype appeared a few times. The chain joins TRBV12-3 or TRBV12-4 to TRBJ1-1; 7 bases are shared with TRBD1. The CDR3 totals 15 residues. The V and J ends lost 2 bases and 4 bases, in that order; junction bases with no gene match: 7. CDR3 protein: CASSLTTGVGTEAFF. CDR3 DNA: TGTGCCAGCAGTTTAACTACAGGGGTCGGCACTGAAGCTTTCTTT.

This clonotype came up a few times. This rearrangement joins TRBV24-1 to TRBJ2-5; D call uncertain. The CDR3 length is 15 residues. Germline values: CDR1 KGHDR, CDR2 SFDVKD. V lost 4 bases and J lost 4, with 15 bases in between. CDR3 sequence: CATSDTGLQRETQYF. For the CDR3, the DNA is TGTGCCACCAGTGACACCGGGTTACAGAGAGAGACCCAGTACTTC.

This clonotype has more than one count but fewer than ten. This chain joins TRBV5-6 and TRBJ2-2; D possibly corresponds to TRBD2 (5 bases). This CDR3 has 14 residues. Germline V gene sequence: CDR1 SGHDT, CDR2 YYEEEE. Trimming stripped 1 base from V and 6 bases from J, with 10 bases between. CDR3 region: CASSLPSRPGELFF. Written as DNA, the CDR3 is TGTGCCAGCAGCTTGCCTAGCAGACCCGGGGAGCTGTTTTTT.

This clonotype was seen a handful of times. The V and J genes are TRBV5-1 and TRBJ2-2; D possibly uses TRBD1 or TRBD2 (5 bases each). The V end was cut by 3 bases, the J end by 1 base, with 13 bases between. The CDR3 extends over 16 amino acids. CDR1 SGHRS and CDR2 YFSETQ come from the germline V gene. The CDR3 sequence is CASSWGEGQNTGELFF. The CDR3 DNA reads TGCGCCAGCAGCTGGGGAGAGGGGCAGAACACCGGGGAGCTGTTTTTT. Variable domain in full (rest from reference TRBV5-1 and TRBJ2-2): KAGVTQTPRYLIKTRGQQVTLSCSPISGHRSVSWYQQTPGQGLQFLFEYFSETQRNKGNFPGRFSGRQFSNSRSEMNVSTLELGDSALYLCASSWGEGQNTGELFFGEGSRLTVL.

The chain combines TRBV12-3 or TRBV12-4 with TRBJ1-4; the D is unclear. Deletions cut 2 bases from V and 5 bases from J, with 9 bases between. CDR3 length equals 14 residues. The CDR3 DNA reads TGTGCCAGCAGTTTATATACACCGAATGAAAAACTGTTTTTT. Translated: CASSLYTPNEKLFF.

The chain uses TRBV19 and TRBJ2-1, with a weak D call TRBD2 (6 bases). Germline CDR1 is LNHDA and CDR2 is SQIVND (reference sequence). The CDR3 runs to 14 residues. V lost 11 bases to trimming and J lost 7 bases, with 21 bases between them. CDR3 bases: TGTGCCTCGGGGGACTGGGCTCAAACAAATGAGCAGTTCTTC. Its protein is CASGDWAQTNEQFF.

This clonotype was observed a single time. This chain connects TRBV12-3 or TRBV12-4 to TRBJ1-2, with no clear D. There are 13 residues in the CDR3. V shed 5 bases and J shed 1 base, with 8 bases lying between them. CDR3 protein: CASSGELNYGYTF. For the CDR3, the DNA is TGTGCCAGCAGTGGGGAGCTTAACTATGGCTACACCTTC.

In its sample, this clonotype was seen a few times. The gene calls are TRBV5-1 and TRBJ2-1; 8 nucleotides agree with TRBD1. In germline, CDR1 is SGHRS, CDR2 YFSETQ. Trimming removed 0 bases from V and 4 bases from J; junction bases left unmatched: 9. This CDR3 has 17 amino acids. DNA of the CDR3: TGCGCCAGCAGCTTGGGCTCGACAGGGGTCTTATACAATGAGCAGTTCTTC. As protein: CASSLGSTGVLYNEQFF.

The sample holds a few counts of this clonotype. The DNA for the CDR3 is TGCGCCAGCAGTGAACCGGGCACAGCGGATACGCAGTATTTT. This sequence encodes CASSEPGTADTQYF. The chain uses TRBV10-2 and TRBJ2-3, with D hard to call. Per germline, CDR1 WSHSY and CDR2 SAAADI. The CDR3 covers 14 residues. The germline V and J ends were trimmed by 3 bases and 6 bases, with 13 bases remaining between them.

Ten or more counts support this clonotype. This chain links TRBV6-6 with TRBJ2-7; 7 bases line up with TRBD1. V lost 6 bases to trimming and J lost 5 bases; unmatched junction nucleotides: 7. Germline CDR1 is MNHNY and CDR2 is SVGAGI (reference sequence). This CDR3 contains 13 residues. In nucleotides, the CDR3 is TGTGCCAGCAGCGCAACAGGGGAACACGAGCAGTACTTC. The encoded protein is CASSATGEHEQYF.

This clonotype was detected ten times or more. The V call is TRBV4-1, the J call TRBJ2-7; D possibly corresponds to TRBD2 (5 bases). Germline lookup yields CDR1 MGHRA and CDR2 YSYEKL. V was shortened by 2 bases and J by 5 bases, with 13 bases between the two germline ends. The CDR3 is made up of 14 amino acids. The chain's CDR3 is CASSQKNSVNEQYF. DNA for the CDR3: TGCGCCAGCAGCCAAAAAAATAGCGTGAACGAGCAGTACTTC.

The genes are TRBV20-1 and TRBJ2-7; 11 bases match TRBD2. This CDR3 comprises 15 residues. V was clipped by 5 bases and J by 6 bases; unmatched bases: 12. Germline-derived CDR1 and CDR2 are DFQATT and SNEGSKA (reference sequence). CDR3 nucleotides: TGCAGTGCTTCACATAGCGGGGGGGCCCGTAGCGAGCAGTACTTC. Its protein product is CSASHSGGARSEQYF.

In its sample, this clonotype was seen many times. J is TRBJ2-6 and V is TRBV5-1; D is unresolved. This CDR3 spans 16 amino acids. Germline V lookup: CDR1 SGHRS, CDR2 YFSETQ. V dropped 0 bases and J dropped 1 base, with 8 bases sitting between them. The CDR3 loop is CASSLETGSGANVLTF. DNA for the CDR3: TGCGCCAGCAGCTTGGAGACCGGGTCTGGGGCCAACGTCCTGACTTTC.

The genes are TRBV7-9 and TRBJ2-3, with 8 bases fitting TRBD2. CDR1 is SEHNR, CDR2 FQNEAQ, per germline (reference sequence). This CDR3 comprises 13 residues. V was pared by 11 bases and J by 6 bases, with 10 bases of the junction left unmatched. The CDR3 nucleotides read TGTGCCGGAGCCGGGACTAGTGTGGATACGCAGTATTTT. Translated: CAGAGTSVDTQYF.